The present T cell receptor (beta chain) was sequenced within a study of blood T cell repertoires in COVID-19. Study as a whole: Samples representing acute and convalescent COVID-19 were sourced from the United States, Italy and Spain. The analysed material was cDNA or gDNA that came from T cells, B-cell-depleted T cells, or PBMCs.

Methods used by the authors: Estimation of nucleated cell counts relied on the amplification of reference gene primers. Some clones are missing from TCRdb's copy, which holds only in-frame ones; the method was immunoSEQ multiplex PCR. That table supplies the V and J calls and clone size; D and trimming were determined from the DNA. This table holds tens of thousands of clones, roughly 88% found once. This clone was recorded a few times. This CDR3 is 14 amino acids long. Trimming removed 2 bases from V and 2 bases from J, with 10 bases in between. CDR1 and CDR2 (germline): LGHNT, FRNRAP. The sample was peripheral blood. The TCR was taken from a man aged 45 to 65 with active COVID-19. The chain links TRBV12-5 to TRBJ2-7; the D gene is possibly TRBD1 (6 bases). This CDR3 reads CASGLRAGAYEQYF. CDR3 in DNA: TGTGCTAGTGGTTTGAGGGCAGGGGCCTACGAGCAGTACTTC.